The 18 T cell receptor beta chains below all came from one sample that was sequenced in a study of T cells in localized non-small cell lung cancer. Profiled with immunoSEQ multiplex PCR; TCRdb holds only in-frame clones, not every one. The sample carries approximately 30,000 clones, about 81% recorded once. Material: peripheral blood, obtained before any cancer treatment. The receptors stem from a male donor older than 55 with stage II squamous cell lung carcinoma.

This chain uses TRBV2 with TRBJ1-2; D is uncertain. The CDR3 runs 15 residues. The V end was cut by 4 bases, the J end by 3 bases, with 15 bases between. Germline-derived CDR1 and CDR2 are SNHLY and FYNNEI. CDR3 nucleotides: TGTGCCAGCAGTGCCGGGCCCTGGGGAGACTATGGCTACACCTTC. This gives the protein CASSAGPWGDYGYTF. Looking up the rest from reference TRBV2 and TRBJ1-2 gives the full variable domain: EPEVTQTPSHQVTQMGQEVILRCVPISNHLYFYWYRQILGQKVEFLVSFYNNEISEKSEIFDDQFSVERPDGSNFTLKIRSTKLEDSAMYFCASSAGPWGDYGYTFGSGTRLTVV.

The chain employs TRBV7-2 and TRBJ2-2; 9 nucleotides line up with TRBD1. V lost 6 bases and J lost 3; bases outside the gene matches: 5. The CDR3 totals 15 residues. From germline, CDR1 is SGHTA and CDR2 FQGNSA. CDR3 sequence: CASSLRTGDTGELFF. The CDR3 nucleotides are TGTGCCAGCAGTCTTAGGACAGGGGACACCGGGGAGCTGTTTTTT.

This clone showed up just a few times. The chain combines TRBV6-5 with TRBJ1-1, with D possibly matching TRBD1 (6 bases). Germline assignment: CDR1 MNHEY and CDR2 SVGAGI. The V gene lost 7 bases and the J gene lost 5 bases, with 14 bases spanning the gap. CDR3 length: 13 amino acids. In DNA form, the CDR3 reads TGTGCCAGCAACACAAGGGGGTGGACTGAAGCTTTCTTT. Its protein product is CASNTRGWTEAFF.

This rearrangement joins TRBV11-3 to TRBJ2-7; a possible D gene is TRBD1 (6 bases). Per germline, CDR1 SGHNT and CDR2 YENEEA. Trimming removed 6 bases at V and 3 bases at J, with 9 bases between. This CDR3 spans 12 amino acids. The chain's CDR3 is CASSPDSYEQYF. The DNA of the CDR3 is TGTGCCAGCAGTCCGGACAGCTACGAGCAGTACTTC.

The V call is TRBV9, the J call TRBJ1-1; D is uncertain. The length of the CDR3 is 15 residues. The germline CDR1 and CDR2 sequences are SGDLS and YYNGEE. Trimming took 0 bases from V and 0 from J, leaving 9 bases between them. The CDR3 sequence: CASSVVSRMNTEAFF. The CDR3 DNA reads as TGTGCCAGCAGCGTAGTATCCAGGATGAACACTGAAGCTTTCTTT.

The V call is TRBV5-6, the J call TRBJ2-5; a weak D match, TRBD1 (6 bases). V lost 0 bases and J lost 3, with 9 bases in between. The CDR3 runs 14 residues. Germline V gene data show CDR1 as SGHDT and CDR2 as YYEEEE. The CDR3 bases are TGTGCCAGCAGCTTGGCCGGGGACAAAGAGACCCAGTACTTC. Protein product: CASSLAGDKETQYF.

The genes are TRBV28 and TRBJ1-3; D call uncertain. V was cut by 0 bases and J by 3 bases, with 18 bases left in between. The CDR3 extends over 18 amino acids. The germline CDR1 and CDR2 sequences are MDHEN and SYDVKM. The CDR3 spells CASSLWSTPGSGGNTIYF. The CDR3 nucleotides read TGTGCCAGCAGTTTATGGAGTACTCCCGGGTCTGGTGGAAACACCATATATTTT.

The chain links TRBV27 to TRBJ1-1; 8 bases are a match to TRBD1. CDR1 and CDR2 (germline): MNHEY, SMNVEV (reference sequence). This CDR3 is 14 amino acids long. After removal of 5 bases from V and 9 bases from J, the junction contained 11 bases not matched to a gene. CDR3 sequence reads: CASSPRTGIMQAFF. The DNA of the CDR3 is TGTGCCAGCAGTCCCCGGACAGGGATAATGCAAGCTTTCTTT.

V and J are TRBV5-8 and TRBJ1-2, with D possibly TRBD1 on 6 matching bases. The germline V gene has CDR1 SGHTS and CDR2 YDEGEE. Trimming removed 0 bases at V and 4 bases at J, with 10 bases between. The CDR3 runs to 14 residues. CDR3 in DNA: TGTGCCAGCAGCTTGGAGGGGGGCGGCTATGGCTACACCTTC. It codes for CASSLEGGGYGYTF.

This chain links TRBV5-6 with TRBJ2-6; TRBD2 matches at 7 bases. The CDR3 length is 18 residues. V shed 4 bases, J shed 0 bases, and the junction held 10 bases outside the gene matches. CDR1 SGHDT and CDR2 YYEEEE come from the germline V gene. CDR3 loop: CASSVMGRVPSGANVLTF. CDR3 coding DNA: TGTGCCAGCAGCGTCATGGGGAGGGTCCCCTCTGGGGCCAACGTCCTGACTTTC.

DNA for the CDR3: TGCGCCAGCAGTCTTGAGGGGACAGGGTTACAAGAGACCCAGTACTTC. The encoded protein is CASSLEGTGLQETQYF. The rearrangement joins TRBV5-1 to TRBJ2-5, with 9 bases that match TRBD1. Germline loops: CDR1 SGHRS, CDR2 YFSETQ. With V trimmed by 5 bases and J by 2 bases, 10 bases remained unmatched. The CDR3 covers 16 residues.

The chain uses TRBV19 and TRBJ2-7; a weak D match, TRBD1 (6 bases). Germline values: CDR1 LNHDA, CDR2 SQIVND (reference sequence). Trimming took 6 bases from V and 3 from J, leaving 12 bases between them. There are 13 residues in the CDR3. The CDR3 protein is CASSTTGNYEQYF. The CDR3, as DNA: TGTGCCAGTAGCACCACAGGGAACTACGAGCAGTACTTC.

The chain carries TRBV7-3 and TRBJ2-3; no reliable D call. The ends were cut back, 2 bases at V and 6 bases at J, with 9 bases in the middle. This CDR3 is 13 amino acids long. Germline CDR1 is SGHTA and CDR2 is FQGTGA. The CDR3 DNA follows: TGTGCCAGCAGCTTAGCGATCGGGGATACGCAGTATTTT. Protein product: CASSLAIGDTQYF.

DNA for the CDR3: TGCGCCAGCAGCTTAAAAGCGGGGGGAGGGAATGAGCAGTTCTTC. This sequence encodes CASSLKAGGGNEQFF. The rearrangement links TRBV5-1 to TRBJ2-1; the match to TRBD2 covers 9 bases. Germline V gives CDR1 SGHRS, CDR2 YFSETQ. The CDR3 totals 15 residues. Losses at the gene ends were 2 bases for V and 7 bases for J; bases not matched to a gene: 7.

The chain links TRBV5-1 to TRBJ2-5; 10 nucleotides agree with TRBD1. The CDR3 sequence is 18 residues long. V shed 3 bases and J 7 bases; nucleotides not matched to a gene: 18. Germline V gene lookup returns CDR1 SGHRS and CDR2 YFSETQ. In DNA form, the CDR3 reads TGCGCCAGCAGCTACGGACAGGGGGGAGAATTATGGGTTGGGACCCAGTACTTC. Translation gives CASSYGQGGELWVGTQYF.

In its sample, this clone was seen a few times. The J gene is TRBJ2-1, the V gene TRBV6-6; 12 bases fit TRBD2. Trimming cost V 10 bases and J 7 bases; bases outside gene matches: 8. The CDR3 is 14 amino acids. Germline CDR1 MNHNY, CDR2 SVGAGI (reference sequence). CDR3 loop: CATRLAGVRNEQFF. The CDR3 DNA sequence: TGTGCCACCCGACTAGCGGGAGTGCGGAATGAGCAGTTCTTC.

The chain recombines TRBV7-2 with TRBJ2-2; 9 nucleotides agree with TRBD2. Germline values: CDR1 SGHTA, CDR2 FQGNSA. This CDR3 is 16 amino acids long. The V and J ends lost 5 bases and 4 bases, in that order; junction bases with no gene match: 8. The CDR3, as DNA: TGTGCCAGCAGCCCCCCTAGCGGGACGGGCACCGGGGAGCTGTTTTTT. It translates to CASSPPSGTGTGELFF.

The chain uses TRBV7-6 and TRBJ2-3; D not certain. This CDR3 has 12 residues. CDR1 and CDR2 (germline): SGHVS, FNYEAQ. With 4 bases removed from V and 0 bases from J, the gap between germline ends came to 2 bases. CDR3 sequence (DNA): TGTGCCAGCAGCTCAAGCACAGATACGCAGTATTTT. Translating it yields CASSSSTDTQYF. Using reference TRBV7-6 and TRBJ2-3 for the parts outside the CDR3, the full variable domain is GAGVSQSPRYKVTKRGQDVALRCDPISGHVSLYWYRQALGQGPEFLTYFNYEAQQDKSGLPNDRFSAERPEGSISTLTIQRTEQRDSAMYRCASSSSTDTQYFGPGTRLTVL.